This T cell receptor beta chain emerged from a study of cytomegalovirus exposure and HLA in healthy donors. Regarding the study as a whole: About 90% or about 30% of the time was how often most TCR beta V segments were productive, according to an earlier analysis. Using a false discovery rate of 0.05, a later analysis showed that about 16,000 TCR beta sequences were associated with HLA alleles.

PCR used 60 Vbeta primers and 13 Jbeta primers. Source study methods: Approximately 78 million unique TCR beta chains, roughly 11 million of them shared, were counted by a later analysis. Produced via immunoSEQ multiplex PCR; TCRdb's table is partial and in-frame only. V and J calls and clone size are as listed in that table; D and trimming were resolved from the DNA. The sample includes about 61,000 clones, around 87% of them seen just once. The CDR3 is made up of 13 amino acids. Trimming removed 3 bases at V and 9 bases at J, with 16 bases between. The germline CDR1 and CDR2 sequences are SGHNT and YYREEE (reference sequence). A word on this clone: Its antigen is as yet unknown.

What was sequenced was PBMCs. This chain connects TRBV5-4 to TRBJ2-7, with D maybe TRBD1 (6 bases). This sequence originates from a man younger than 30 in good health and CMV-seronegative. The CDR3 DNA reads TGTGCCAGCAGCTCCGGGACATCGCTGGGGCAGTACTTC. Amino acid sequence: CASSSGTSLGQYF.